These T cell receptor beta chains were read from a single sample in a study of blood T cell repertoires in COVID-19. Method: immunoSEQ multiplex PCR; TCRdb's copy keeps in-frame clones and lacks some. The table has about 320,000 clones, approximately 88% seen once. Sequenced: PBMCs or T cells enriched from blood (not recorded which). These receptors were taken from a woman aged 18 to 35 who had recovered from COVID-19. CDR3s include the opening cysteine and the closing phenylalanine or tryptophan. D genes are given only for firm matches.

d_gene	v_gene	j_gene	CDR3nt	CDR3aa
-	TRBV7-6	TRBJ2-7	TGTGCCAGCAGCTTAGTGTTGGGCTCCCCCTCGTCCTACGAGCAGTACTTC	CASSLVLGSPSSYEQYF
TRBD1	TRBV14	TRBJ1-2	TGTGCCAGCAGCCAAGCGGGGACAGGGGTGTATGGCTACACCTTC	CASSQAGTGVYGYTF
TRBD1	TRBV7-9	TRBJ1-2	TGTGCCAGCAGCTTACACAGGGGAAACTATGGCTACACCTTC	CASSLHRGNYGYTF
-	TRBV18	TRBJ1-2	TGTGCCAGCTCACCACCGTCTAGCCAGCACTATGGCTACACCTTC	CASSPPSSQHYGYTF
-	TRBV28	TRBJ1-2	TGTGCCAGCAGTCGATCGGCGGGACCGACCTATGGCTACACCTTC	CASSRSAGPTYGYTF
TRBD1	TRBV28	TRBJ1-1	TGTGCCAGCAGTAAATCCCCCGGGACAGGGGGTGTAGCTTTCTTT	CASSKSPGTGGVAFF
TRBD2	TRBV6-2/TRBV6-3	TRBJ2-5	TGTGCCAGCAGCCCCGGGACTAGCGGGCAAGAGACCCAGTACTTC	CASSPGTSGQETQYF
-	TRBV28	TRBJ1-2	TGTGCCAGCAGTTTATTAGGCAGGGAGGGTGGCTACACCTTC	CASSLLGREGGYTF
-	TRBV9	TRBJ1-6	TGTGCCAGCAGCGTAGGAGGGTTGGACTCACCCCTCCACTTT	CASSVGGLDSPLHF
TRBD1	TRBV3-1/TRBV3-2	TRBJ2-5	TGTGCCAGCAGCCAAGATCTCAGGGGGCATGGAGAGACCCAGTACTTC	CASSQDLRGHGETQYF
-	TRBV7-2	TRBJ2-5	TGTGCCAGCAGCTTAGCGGTGACTACCGGACAAGAGACCCAGTACTTC	CASSLAVTTGQETQYF